These 10 T cell receptor beta chains came from one sample sequenced in a study of control samples from healthy donors and cancer patients. TCRdb keeps only in-frame clones here, not all; method: immunoSEQ multiplex PCR. The sample has 98,000 or so clones, roughly 86% seen once; the top ten hold roughly 2%. Sequenced input: blood. Receptor source: a man aged 60-69 years in good health.

This clone was counted a single time. The gene calls are TRBV5-4 and TRBJ1-6; perhaps TRBD1 as D (6 bases). This CDR3 comprises 14 residues. Between the trimmed V and J ends, which lost 4 bases and 10 bases, there was a span of 15 bases. Germline V CDR1 and CDR2: SGHNT, YYREEE (reference sequence). CDR3 DNA: TGTGCCAGCAGCCCGGGCGGGGGCAGATCACCCCTCCACTTT. Residues: CASSPGGGRSPLHF. Filled out from reference TRBV5-4 and TRBJ1-6, the complete variable domain reads ETGVTQSPTHLIKTRGQQVTLRCSSQSGHNTVSWYQQALGQGPQFIFQYYREEENGRGNFPPRFSGLQFPNYSSELNVNALELDDSALYLCASSPGGGRSPLHFGNGTRLTVT.

The chain has TRBV5-1 and TRBJ2-1; the D is unclear. The CDR3 totals 16 residues. Trimming pared 0 bases from V and 0 bases from J, leaving 10 bases between. Germline CDR1 SGHRS, CDR2 YFSETQ. The chain's CDR3 is CASSLAGRVSYNEQFF. For the CDR3, the DNA is TGCGCCAGCAGCTTGGCCGGTCGCGTCTCCTACAATGAGCAGTTCTTC.

The V gene is TRBV18, the J gene TRBJ1-1, with D uncertain. Germline loops: CDR1 KGHSH, CDR2 LQKENI. CDR3 size: 14 residues. Trimming cost V 4 bases and J 2 bases, with 11 bases left between them. The DNA for the CDR3 is TGTGCCAGCTCACTCCAGGACGGAAACACTGAAGCTTTCTTT. The encoded protein is CASSLQDGNTEAFF.

This clone has just a few counts. The chain links TRBV5-6 to TRBJ2-4; TRBD2 is a possible D gene (5 bases). V lost 4 bases and J lost 8, with 16 bases in between. Germline V gene lookup returns CDR1 SGHDT and CDR2 YYEEEE. The CDR3 sequence is 14 residues long. CDR3 amino acids: CASSVGSSWHIQYF. CDR3 in DNA: TGTGCCAGCAGCGTAGGGAGTTCGTGGCACATTCAGTACTTC. The whole variable domain, remainder taken from reference TRBV5-6 and TRBJ2-4, is DAGVTQSPTHLIKTRGQQVTLRCSPKSGHDTVSWYQQALGQGPQFIFQYYEEEERQRGNFPDRFSGHQFPNYSSELNVNALLLGDSALYLCASSVGSSWHIQYFGAGTRLSVL.

This rearrangement joins TRBV4-2 to TRBJ1-5; 8 nucleotides agree with TRBD1. Germline lookup yields CDR1 LGHNA and CDR2 YNFKEQ. The CDR3 is made up of 16 amino acids. Trimming removed 2 bases from V and 2 bases from J; junction bases left unmatched: 5. CDR3 sequence reads: CASSQQQGGGNQPQHF. The CDR3 nucleotides are TGTGCCAGCAGCCAACAACAGGGGGGGGGCAATCAGCCCCAGCATTTT.

The V and J genes are TRBV5-4 and TRBJ2-1; 10 bases map to TRBD2. Germline assignment: CDR1 SGHNT and CDR2 YYREEE (reference sequence). Unmatched junction bases numbered 16, after V lost 4 bases and J lost 9 bases. The CDR3 consists of 17 residues. The CDR3 bases are TGTGCCAGCAGCCAGGGGTCCCAGCGGGGGGGTATCGGTGAGCAGTTCTTC. Translation gives CASSQGSQRGGIGEQFF.

The chain employs TRBV6-6 and TRBJ1-5; D remains unclear. The CDR3 covers 14 residues. Germline V CDR1 and CDR2: MNHNY, SVGAGI (reference sequence). V lost 6 bases and J lost 0, with 9 bases in between. CDR3 sequence reads: CASSLQSSNQPQHF. CDR3 nucleotides: TGTGCCAGCAGCCTACAATCTAGCAATCAGCCCCAGCATTTT.

This clone was seen a few times. V gene TRBV11-2 combines with J gene TRBJ2-2; D call uncertain. This CDR3 contains 12 residues. Germline V lookup: CDR1 SGHAT, CDR2 FQNNGV. V lost 0 bases and J 8 bases, leaving 4 bases between the germline ends. Here the CDR3 DNA reads TGTGCCAGCAGCTTAGAGGTGGGGGAGCTGTTTTTT. It encodes CASSLEVGELFF.

The J gene is TRBJ2-5, the V gene TRBV9; no clear D. The CDR3 is made up of 14 amino acids. Germline V gene sequence: CDR1 SGDLS, CDR2 YYNGEE. The ends were cut back, 0 bases at V and 1 base at J, with 7 bases in the middle. The CDR3 loop reads CASSVGPAQETQYF. The CDR3 nucleotides are TGTGCCAGCAGCGTAGGACCAGCCCAAGAGACCCAGTACTTC.

V is TRBV5-1 and J is TRBJ1-6, with D unclear. The CDR3 is made up of 14 amino acids. V gave up 2 bases and J gave up 3 bases, with 6 bases separating them. Germline CDR1 is SGHRS and CDR2 is YFSETQ. The CDR3 DNA reads as TGCGCCAGCAGCTTACGGTACTATAATTCACCCCTCCACTTT. As protein: CASSLRYYNSPLHF.